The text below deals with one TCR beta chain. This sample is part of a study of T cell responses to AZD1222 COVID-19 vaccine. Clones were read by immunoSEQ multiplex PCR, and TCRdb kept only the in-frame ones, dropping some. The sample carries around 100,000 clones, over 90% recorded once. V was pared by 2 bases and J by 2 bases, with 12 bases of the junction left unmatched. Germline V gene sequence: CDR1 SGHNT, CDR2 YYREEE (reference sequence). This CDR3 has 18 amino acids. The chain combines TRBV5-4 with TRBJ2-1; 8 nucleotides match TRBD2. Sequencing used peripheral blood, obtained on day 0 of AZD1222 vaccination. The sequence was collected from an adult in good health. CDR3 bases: TGTGCCAGCAGCTTATGGTCGCGGTGGCGGGAGGCCTACAATGAGCAGTTCTTC. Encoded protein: CASSLWSRWREAYNEQFF.